The present entry profiles one T cell receptor (beta chain) with its context. This entry comes from a study of blood T cell repertoires in COVID-19. Across the whole study: COVID-19 samples collected from the United States, Italy and Spain covered acute and convalescent phases. T cells, B-cell-depleted T cells, or PBMCs supplied cDNA or gDNA.

Germline assignment: CDR1 SGHVS and CDR2 FQNEAQ. The V end lost 3 bases, the J end lost 3 bases, and 12 bases lay between the germline ends. This CDR3 has 14 residues. Per the study methods: Using reference gene primer amplification, nucleated cell counts were estimated. Profiling relied on immunoSEQ multiplex PCR, and the TCRdb table lists in-frame clones only, not all of them. V and J calls and clone size follow that table, whereas D and trimming were derived from the DNA. The repertoire holds approximately 200,000 clones, 80% seen once, with 5.1% in the top ten. Sequencing was carried out using peripheral blood. The chain links TRBV7-8 to TRBJ2-7; no clear D. This TCR came from a human donor in a cohort sampled during active COVID-19. CDR3 protein: CASSLETPNYEQYF. The CDR3 DNA reads TGTGCCAGCAGCTTGGAGACTCCTAACTACGAGCAGTACTTC.